What follows are 15 T cell receptor beta chains derived from one specimen sequenced in a study of cytomegalovirus exposure and HLA in healthy donors. 60 Vbeta and 13 Jbeta primers were used in PCR. Profiling relied on immunoSEQ multiplex PCR, and the TCRdb table lists in-frame clones only, not all of them. The top ten hold around 4% of the sample, which has some 120,000 clones, approximately 84% seen once. The material sequenced was PBMCs. These receptors originate from a young man in good health and CMV-seropositive.

The J gene is TRBJ1-1, the V gene TRBV5-4, with 7 bases that match TRBD1. J gave up 1 base and V 4 bases, and 10 bases lay outside the gene matches. The germline V gene has CDR1 SGHNT and CDR2 YYREEE (reference sequence). The CDR3 length is 16 residues. CDR3 bases: TGTGCCAGCAGCGTGGATTTGGCAGGGGGGAACACTGAAGCTTTCTTT. Translated, it gives CASSVDLAGGNTEAFF. The variable domain in full, with the rest retrieved from reference TRBV5-4 and TRBJ1-1, is ETGVTQSPTHLIKTRGQQVTLRCSSQSGHNTVSWYQQALGQGPQFIFQYYREEENGRGNFPPRFSGLQFPNYSSELNVNALELDDSALYLCASSVDLAGGNTEAFFGQGTRLTVV.

This clone was recorded a few times. This sequence joins TRBV19 and TRBJ2-7; TRBD1 is a possible D gene (6 bases). CDR1 is LNHDA and CDR2 is SQIVND in the germline V gene (reference sequence). V gave up 6 bases and J gave up 6 bases, with 15 bases separating them. The CDR3 contains 13 residues. The CDR3 region has the DNA TGTGCCAGTAGGGGGTTGGGGGCAGGCGAGCAGTACTTC. This encodes CASRGLGAGEQYF.

This clone has a handful of counts. This sequence joins TRBV19 and TRBJ2-2; 8 nucleotides match TRBD1. Losses at the gene ends were 6 bases for V and 4 bases for J; bases not matched to a gene: 7. Looked up from germline, CDR1 is LNHDA and CDR2 is SQIVND (reference sequence). This CDR3 is built from 15 residues. The CDR3 here is CASSVWTGSTGELFF. The DNA of the CDR3 is TGTGCCAGTAGCGTATGGACAGGGAGCACCGGGGAGCTGTTTTTT.

The V gene is TRBV10-3, the J gene TRBJ1-4; weak D call: TRBD1 (6 bases). The ends were cut back, 6 bases at V and 4 bases at J, with 9 bases in the middle. The CDR3 runs to 13 residues. The germline V gene has CDR1 ENHRY and CDR2 SYGVKD. The CDR3: CAIRDSNNEKLFF. Here the CDR3 DNA reads TGTGCCATCAGGGACAGCAATAATGAAAAACTGTTTTTT.

V gene TRBV12-5 combines with J gene TRBJ2-2; 8 positions match TRBD2. The junction had 2 bases not matched to a gene; V was cut back by 0 bases and J by 2 bases. The V gene's germline CDR1 is LGHNT and CDR2 FRNRAP. The CDR3 runs 16 residues. The chain's CDR3 is CASGLVIAGNTGELFF. The CDR3 region has the DNA TGTGCTAGTGGTTTGGTAATAGCGGGAAACACCGGGGAGCTGTTTTTT.

The genes are TRBV9 and TRBJ1-1, with TRBD1 identical over 9 bases. Germline CDR1 reads SGDLS; CDR2 reads YYNGEE. V lost 4 bases to trimming and J lost 4 bases; unmatched junction nucleotides: 5. The CDR3 runs 14 residues. CDR3 in DNA: TGTGCCAGCAGCCGACAGGGGGTGGCCACTGAAGCTTTCTTT. Amino acids: CASSRQGVATEAFF.

The J gene is TRBJ2-1, the V gene TRBV10-3, with TRBD1 matching over 8 bases. The CDR3 extends over 16 amino acids. J was trimmed by 6 bases and V by 4 bases; bases with no gene match: 11. From germline, CDR1 is ENHRY and CDR2 SYGVKD. The CDR3 reads CAISGSGGALGNEQFF. The CDR3 nucleotides are TGTGCCATCAGTGGTTCAGGGGGCGCGTTAGGCAATGAGCAGTTCTTC.

J is TRBJ1-6 and V is TRBV6-5; no firm D call. Trimming removed 5 bases from V and 9 bases from J, with 14 bases in between. This CDR3 is 14 amino acids long. The germline CDR1 and CDR2 sequences are MNHEY and SVGAGI. The CDR3 protein is CASSGEDWGSPLHF. As DNA, the CDR3 is TGTGCCAGCAGTGGGGAGGACTGGGGTTCACCCCTCCACTTT.

V usage is TRBV29-1 and J usage is TRBJ1-4; TRBD1 might be the D (5 bases). CDR3 length: 15 amino acids. Germline V gene data show CDR1 as SQVTM and CDR2 as ANQGSEA. V lost 4 bases to trimming and J lost 3 bases, with 15 bases between them. The CDR3 DNA reads TGCAGCGTTGCCGGGAGCAGGGAGGCTAATGAAAAACTGTTTTTT. As protein: CSVAGSREANEKLFF.

The chain couples TRBV4-3 to TRBJ1-2; D may be TRBD1 (6 bases). CDR1 is LGHNA and CDR2 is YSLEER in the germline V gene. The length of the CDR3 is 15 residues. V gave up 4 bases and J gave up 5 bases, with 17 bases separating them. CDR3 nucleotides: TGCGCCAGCAGCCTCATGGGGGCGGGAGAGTATGGCTACACCTTC. Residues: CASSLMGAGEYGYTF.

The chain combines TRBV10-3 with TRBJ1-5, with 10 bases lining up with TRBD1. The CDR3 loop spans 16 amino acids. Unmatched junction bases numbered 7, after V lost 6 bases and J lost 2 bases. Germline V gives CDR1 ENHRY, CDR2 SYGVKD. The CDR3 coding sequence is TGTGCCATCAGCGAGGGACAGGGGTTTGGCAATCAGCCCCAGCATTTT. Translated: CAISEGQGFGNQPQHF.

The chain has TRBV19 and TRBJ2-1; TRBD2 matches at 10 bases. The CDR3 consists of 15 residues. J lost 8 bases, V lost 3 bases, and 7 bases had no gene match. Germline values: CDR1 LNHDA, CDR2 SQIVND (reference sequence). CDR3 in DNA: TGTGCCAGTAGTATGTCACTAGCGGGAAAAGATGAGCAGTTCTTC. Its translation: CASSMSLAGKDEQFF.

The V gene is TRBV5-1, the J gene TRBJ1-1; TRBD1 is a possible D gene (6 bases). CDR3 length equals 15 residues. The V and J ends lost 0 bases and 2 bases respectively, with 11 bases between them. CDR1 SGHRS and CDR2 YFSETQ come from the germline V gene. The CDR3, as DNA: TGCGCCAGCAGCTTGGCTTGGACAGCAAACACTGAAGCTTTCTTT. This gives the protein CASSLAWTANTEAFF.

The V call is TRBV5-1, the J call TRBJ2-3; D perhaps matches TRBD1 (7 bases). Germline V gene lookup returns CDR1 SGHRS and CDR2 YFSETQ. Trimming shortened V by 5 bases and J by 2 bases, and 21 bases separated the two germline ends. The CDR3 has 17 residues. CDR3: CASRLQGGRTITDTQYF. CDR3 DNA sequence: TGCGCCAGCAGACTGCAGGGGGGTCGGACGATCACAGATACGCAGTATTTT. Together with reference TRBV5-1 and TRBJ2-3, the CDR3 gives the full variable domain: KAGVTQTPRYLIKTRGQQVTLSCSPISGHRSVSWYQQTPGQGLQFLFEYFSETQRNKGNFPGRFSGRQFSNSRSEMNVSTLELGDSALYLCASRLQGGRTITDTQYFGPGTRLTVL.

This sequence joins TRBV2 and TRBJ2-6; TRBD1 aligns across 7 bases. Germline V gene sequence: CDR1 SNHLY, CDR2 FYNNEI. Unmatched junction bases numbered 5, after V lost 6 bases and J lost 0 bases. CDR3 length: 16 residues. The CDR3 sequence: CASRRTGFSGANVLTF. The DNA of the CDR3 is TGTGCCAGCAGGCGGACAGGATTCTCTGGGGCCAACGTCCTGACTTTC.